The T cell receptor beta chain under discussion was sequenced for a study of HIV-infected patients and healthy controls. Looked up from germline, CDR1 is LNHDA and CDR2 is SQIVND (reference sequence). There are 14 residues in the CDR3. V was trimmed by 3 bases and J by 3 bases, leaving 9 bases between them. Findings and caveats of the study: HIV-associated CDR3 frequencies dropped significantly during therapy; CMV-associated ones, mostly rising, changed nonsignificantly. Eight alpha and eight beta V genes differed significantly in mean usage between HIV-infected patients and controls.

Worth noting for this clonotype: Its antigen is not identified.

Reverse transcription used 450 to 500 ng RNA and constant-region primers for alpha and beta. Alpha and beta chain libraries were made separately by chain-specific third strand synthesis with multiplexing indices. TCRdb called the 5' RACE reads again in MiXCR, with one record for every CDR3 protein. The sample consists of 17,000 or so distinct CDR3 sequences, about 5% of them appearing once. All unsorted peripheral T cells were captured because whole blood was used without fractionation. The sequence derives from an adult in good health. Sequences were obtained from blood. This chain links TRBV19 with TRBJ1-5; D is undetermined. CDR3: CASSILENNQPQHF. The CDR3 nucleotides are TGTGCCAGTAGTATCCTGGAGAACAATCAGCCCCAGCATTTT.